This TCR beta chain emerged from a study of identical twins. Unique molecular identifiers were in the cDNA, with template-switch universal primer binding. Using its own MiXCR run on the 5' RACE reads, TCRdb lists one record per CDR3 protein. In the table there are more than 650,000 distinct CDR3 sequences, roughly 6% of which are singletons. Trimming removed 0 bases from V and 4 bases from J; junction bases left unmatched: 4. The CDR3 consists of 16 residues. Germline lookup yields CDR1 MGHRA and CDR2 YSYEKL. Study-level findings and limits: Zero-insertion results could be subject to partial confounding by invariant MAIT and iNKT cells. In monozygotic twins, models underestimated the sharing of out-of-frame TCR alpha.

This clonotype was recorded many times. Its antigen remains unknown. Material for sequencing was naive T cells sorted from blood. The receptor comes from a man younger than 30 in good health. The chain couples TRBV4-1 to TRBJ2-7; TRBD2 aligns across 12 bases. This CDR3 is CASSQDRTSGIYEQYF. For the CDR3, the DNA is TGCGCCAGCAGCCAAGACCGGACTAGCGGGATTTACGAGCAGTACTTC.